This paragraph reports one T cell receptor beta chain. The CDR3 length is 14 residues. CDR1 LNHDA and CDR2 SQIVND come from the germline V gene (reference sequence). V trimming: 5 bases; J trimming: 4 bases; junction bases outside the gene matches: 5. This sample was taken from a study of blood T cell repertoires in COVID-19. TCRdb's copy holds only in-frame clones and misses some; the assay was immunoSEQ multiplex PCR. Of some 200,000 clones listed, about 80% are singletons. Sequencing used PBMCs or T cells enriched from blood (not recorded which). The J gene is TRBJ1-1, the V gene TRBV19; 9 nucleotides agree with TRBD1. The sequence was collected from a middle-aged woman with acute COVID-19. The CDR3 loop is CASSEGQGGTEAFF. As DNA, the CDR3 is TGTGCCAGTAGTGAGGGACAGGGAGGCACTGAAGCTTTCTTT.